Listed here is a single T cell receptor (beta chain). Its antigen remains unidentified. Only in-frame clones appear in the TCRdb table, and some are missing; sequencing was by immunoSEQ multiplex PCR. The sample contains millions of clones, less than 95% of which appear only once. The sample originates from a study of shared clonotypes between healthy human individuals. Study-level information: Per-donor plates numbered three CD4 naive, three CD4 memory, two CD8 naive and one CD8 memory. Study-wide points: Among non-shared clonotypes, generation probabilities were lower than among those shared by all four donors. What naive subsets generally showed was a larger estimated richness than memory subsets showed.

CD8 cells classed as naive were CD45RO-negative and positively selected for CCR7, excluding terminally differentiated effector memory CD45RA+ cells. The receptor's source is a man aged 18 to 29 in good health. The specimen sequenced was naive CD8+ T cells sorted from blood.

The CDR3 reads CASSTGQGSDEQYF. CDR3 sequence (DNA): TGTGCCAGCAGCACGGGACAGGGTTCCGACGAGCAGTACTTC. The chain carries TRBV5-6 and TRBJ2-7, with TRBD1 identical over 9 bases. The length of the CDR3 is 14 residues. Germline CDR1 and CDR2: SGHDT and YYEEEE. V was clipped by 4 bases and J by 5 bases; unmatched bases: 7.